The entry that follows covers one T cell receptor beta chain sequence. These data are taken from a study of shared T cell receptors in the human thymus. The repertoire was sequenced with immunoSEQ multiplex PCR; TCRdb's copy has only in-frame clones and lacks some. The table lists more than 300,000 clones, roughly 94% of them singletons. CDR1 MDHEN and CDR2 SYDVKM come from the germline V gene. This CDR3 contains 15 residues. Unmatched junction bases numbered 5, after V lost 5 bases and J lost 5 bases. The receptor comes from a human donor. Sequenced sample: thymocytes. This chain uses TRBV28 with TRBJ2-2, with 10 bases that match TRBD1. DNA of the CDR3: TGTGCCAGCAGTCGGGACAGGGGTTGGACCGGGGAGCTGTTTTTT. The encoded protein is CASSRDRGWTGELFF.